The next 29 T cell receptor beta chains were all read from a single sample in a study of cytomegalovirus exposure and HLA in healthy donors. PCR employed 60 Vbeta and 13 Jbeta primers. The protocol was immunoSEQ multiplex PCR, while the TCRdb copy is restricted to in-frame clones and leaves out a portion. The sample lists around 200,000 clones; approximately 84% were seen once. Sequencing was performed on PBMCs. The receptor set was obtained from a man over 45 in good health and CMV-seronegative.

This clone was seen more than once but under ten times. Other DNA sequences in this sample translate to the same CDR3. The V call is TRBV27, the J call TRBJ2-7, with D possibly being TRBD1 (6 bases). This CDR3 is built from 15 residues. The ends were cut back, 5 bases at V and 2 bases at J, with 16 bases in the middle. CDR1 and CDR2 from the germline V gene are MNHEY and SMNVEV (reference sequence). Here the CDR3 reads CASSLSGRGPYEQYF. The CDR3 DNA sequence: TGTGCCAGCAGTCTTTCGGGCAGGGGCCCCTACGAGCAGTACTTC.

The chain employs TRBV11-1 and TRBJ2-5, with a possible D match to TRBD1 (5 bases). Gene TRBJ2-7 matches the end of the DNA better, so the J call may be wrong. The CDR3 extends over 13 amino acids. The V gene's germline CDR1 is SGHAT and CDR2 FQDESV (reference sequence). The DNA for the CDR3 is TGTGCCAGCAGCACTGGACACCACTACGAGCAGTACTTC. Translated, it gives CASSTGHHYEQYF.

Here the CDR3 DNA reads TGCGCCAGCAGCCAAGATCGGGGAGGGTGGCCCGGGGAGCTGTTTTTT. Translation gives CASSQDRGGWPGELFF. V usage is TRBV4-3 and J usage is TRBJ2-2, with TRBD2 matching over 7 bases. CDR1 LGHNA and CDR2 YSLEER come from the germline V gene. The CDR3 runs to 16 residues. V was pared by 0 bases and J by 6 bases, with 7 bases of the junction left unmatched.

V gene TRBV19 combines with J gene TRBJ1-5; D may be TRBD1 (6 bases). The CDR3 is 15 residues long. Trimming cost V 5 bases and J 5 bases, with 16 bases left between them. Germline V gene data show CDR1 as LNHDA and CDR2 as SQIVND (reference sequence). CDR3 sequence (DNA): TGTGCCAGTAGTGCCTGGACCAGGGGAGATCAGCCCCAGCATTTT. Protein: CASSAWTRGDQPQHF.

This clone has only one observation. The chain uses TRBV7-2 and TRBJ2-7, with D possibly TRBD1 on 6 matching bases. The CDR3 covers 14 residues. Per germline, CDR1 SGHTA and CDR2 FQGNSA. Trimming stripped 3 bases from V and 5 bases from J, with 14 bases between. CDR3 bases: TGTGCCAGCAGCTTCCAGGGGAAGTTCGACGAGCAGTACTTC. It is translated as CASSFQGKFDEQYF.

This rearrangement joins TRBV5-5 to TRBJ1-2; 7 nucleotides agree with TRBD1. Trimming took 1 base from V and 1 from J; bases not matched to a gene: 4. The CDR3 extends over 15 amino acids. Germline CDR1 SGHKS, CDR2 YYEKEE (reference sequence). CDR3 residues: CASSLMQGGNYGYTF. The DNA of the CDR3 is TGTGCCAGCAGCTTGATGCAGGGGGGTAACTATGGCTACACCTTC. The whole variable domain, remainder taken from reference TRBV5-5 and TRBJ1-2, is DAGVTQSPTHLIKTRGQQVTLRCSPISGHKSVSWYQQVLGQGPQFIFQYYEKEERGRGNFPDRFSARQFPNYSSELNVNALLLGDSALYLCASSLMQGGNYGYTFGSGTRLTVV.

The genes are TRBV7-2 and TRBJ2-3, with TRBD2 matching over 8 bases. With V trimmed by 2 bases and J by 5 bases, 12 bases remained unmatched. CDR3 length: 17 residues. Per germline, CDR1 SGHTA and CDR2 FQGNSA. DNA for the CDR3: TGTGCCAGCAGCTTATACCTTCTCGCGGGGGGACAAGATACGCAGTATTTT. Protein product: CASSLYLLAGGQDTQYF.

Of note for this clone: Other DNA sequences in this specimen translate into the identical CDR3. The rearrangement links TRBV7-2 to TRBJ2-7, with 8 bases fitting TRBD1. The CDR3 is 14 amino acids. The V segment lost 5 bases and the J segment 3 bases; nucleotides outside the gene matches: 6. Germline lookup yields CDR1 SGHTA and CDR2 FQGNSA. CDR3 in DNA: TGTGCCAGCAGCCTGGGACAGGAGTACTACGAGCAGTACTTC. It encodes CASSLGQEYYEQYF.

This sequence joins TRBV27 and TRBJ2-2, with TRBD1 as a possible D gene (5 bases). The germline V gene has CDR1 MNHEY and CDR2 SMNVEV (reference sequence). With 5 bases removed from V and 7 bases from J, the gap between germline ends came to 11 bases. CDR3 length: 13 residues. The DNA for the CDR3 is TGTGCCAGCAGTGCGACAGCCCGCGGGGAGCTGTTTTTT. Its translation: CASSATARGELFF.

The V gene is TRBV4-3, the J gene TRBJ2-5; 8 bases line up with TRBD2. The CDR3 is 18 residues long. Germline-derived CDR1 and CDR2 are LGHNA and YSLEER. V gave up 4 bases and J gave up 2 bases; unmatched junction bases: 15. CDR3 region: CASSRGAGLREEQETQYF. CDR3 nucleotides: TGCGCCAGCAGCCGAGGAGCGGGGTTGCGGGAGGAACAAGAGACCCAGTACTTC.

This clone appeared a single time. This sequence joins TRBV4-3 and TRBJ1-6, with D unclear. V was clipped by 1 base and J by 7 bases, with 8 bases between them. Germline V gives CDR1 LGHNA, CDR2 YSLEER. The CDR3 is 14 residues long. The CDR3 bases are TGCGCCAGCAGCCAAGCCAGGCAAAATTCACCCCTCCACTTT. Amino acid sequence: CASSQARQNSPLHF.

Here the CDR3 DNA reads TGTGCCAGCAGCCCTTCTCGGCAAGGAGGCACAGATACGCAGTATTTT. As protein: CASSPSRQGGTDTQYF. V usage is TRBV7-9 and J usage is TRBJ2-3; D remains unclear. V lost 5 bases and J 1 base, leaving 16 bases between the germline ends. This CDR3 is 16 amino acids long. Germline V gene lookup returns CDR1 SEHNR and CDR2 FQNEAQ (reference sequence). The entire variable domain, with the rest obtained from reference TRBV7-9 and TRBJ2-3, is as follows: DTGVSQNPRHKITKRGQNVTFRCDPISEHNRLYWYRQTLGQGPEFLTYFQNEAQLEKSRLLSDRFSAERPKGSFSTLEIQRTEQGDSAMYLCASSPSRQGGTDTQYFGPGTRLTVL.

V and J are TRBV6-5 and TRBJ2-7; tentative D call: TRBD1 (6 bases). The CDR3 has 15 residues. Deletions cut 7 bases from V and 3 bases from J, with 19 bases between. The germline CDR1 and CDR2 sequences are MNHEY and SVGAGI. The CDR3: CASTSPGTTYYEQYF. The DNA for the CDR3 is TGTGCCAGCACATCTCCCGGGACAACCTACTACGAGCAGTACTTC.

This sequence joins TRBV15 and TRBJ2-7; TRBD2 might be the D (5 bases). The CDR3 has 15 amino acids. CDR1 LNHNV and CDR2 YYDKDF come from the germline V gene (reference sequence). V shed 1 base and J shed 0 bases, with 10 bases lying between them. CDR3 nucleotide sequence: TGTGCCACCAGCAGAGCCGAGGGAAACTCCTACGAGCAGTACTTC. It codes for CATSRAEGNSYEQYF.

The gene calls are TRBV7-9 and TRBJ1-2; D is unresolved. There are 13 residues in the CDR3. CDR1 is SEHNR, CDR2 FQNEAQ, per germline (reference sequence). The V end lost 3 bases, the J end lost 2 bases, and 7 bases lay between the germline ends. CDR3 region: CASSFEVNYGYTF. The CDR3 region has the DNA TGTGCCAGCAGCTTTGAGGTGAACTATGGCTACACCTTC.

This chain links TRBV27 with TRBJ1-2, with TRBD1 identical over 9 bases. The CDR3 consists of 16 residues. The junction had 6 bases not matched to a gene; V was cut back by 3 bases and J by 1 base. Germline CDR1 and CDR2: MNHEY and SMNVEV (reference sequence). The CDR3 nucleotides are TGTGCCAGCAGTTTTGGGGGACAGGGCAGTAACTATGGCTACACCTTC. Residues: CASSFGGQGSNYGYTF.

V usage is TRBV7-2 and J usage is TRBJ2-2; no clear D gene. Germline CDR1 is SGHTA and CDR2 is FQGNSA. The CDR3 is made up of 14 amino acids. Trimming took 3 bases from V and 3 from J, leaving 8 bases between them. The CDR3 DNA follows: TGTGCCAGCAGCTTTCTATACCACACCGGGGAGCTGTTTTTT. Protein: CASSFLYHTGELFF. Full variable domain (remainder filled in from reference TRBV7-2 and TRBJ2-2): GAGVSQSPSNKVTEKGKDVELRCDPISGHTALYWYRQSLGQGLEFLIYFQGNSAPDKSGLPSDRFSAERTGGSVSTLTIQRTQQEDSAVYLCASSFLYHTGELFFGEGSRLTVL.

This sequence joins TRBV5-6 and TRBJ1-1; 8 positions match TRBD1. Germline CDR1 and CDR2: SGHDT and YYEEEE. With V trimmed by 3 bases and J by 1 base, 5 bases remained unmatched. There are 15 residues in the CDR3. CDR3 coding DNA: TGTGCCAGCAGCTCTTTACAGGGGGGGAACACTGAAGCTTTCTTT. Protein sequence: CASSSLQGGNTEAFF.

This chain connects TRBV11-2 to TRBJ2-7; tentatively, D is TRBD1 (6 bases). Germline lookup yields CDR1 SGHAT and CDR2 FQNNGV. The V end lost 4 bases, the J end lost 7 bases, and 17 bases lay between the germline ends. The CDR3 loop spans 14 amino acids. The CDR3 here is CASSSYRAGWEQYF. As DNA, the CDR3 is TGTGCCAGCAGCTCCTACAGGGCGGGCTGGGAGCAGTACTTC.

This clone occurred a few times. V is TRBV18 and J is TRBJ2-1, with a weak D call TRBD1 (7 bases). CDR1 and CDR2 (germline): KGHSH, LQKENI. The CDR3 consists of 15 residues. Trimming removed 4 bases at V and 5 bases at J, with 15 bases between. This chain's CDR3 is CASSQARGVDNEQFF. The DNA of the CDR3 is TGTGCCAGCTCACAGGCCAGGGGGGTCGACAATGAGCAGTTCTTC.

CDR3: CASSKDITGSTDTQYF. The CDR3 coding sequence is TGTGCCAGCAGCAAAGATATCACAGGGAGCACAGATACGCAGTATTTT. This chain connects TRBV9 to TRBJ2-3; D is possibly TRBD1 (6 bases). Trimming cost V 4 bases and J 0 bases, with 15 bases left between them. CDR1 SGDLS and CDR2 YYNGEE come from the germline V gene. The CDR3 is 16 amino acids.

This chain joins TRBV5-1 and TRBJ1-1; possible D gene TRBD1, 6 bases. The germline V gene encodes CDR1 SGHRS and CDR2 YFSETQ. V was cut by 0 bases and J by 1 base, with 13 bases left in between. This CDR3 has 16 residues. The CDR3 region has the DNA TGCGCCAGCAGCTTGGAGGCCGGGACACCGAACACTGAAGCTTTCTTT. Its protein is CASSLEAGTPNTEAFF.

The chain recombines TRBV12-5 with TRBJ2-7, with 8 bases identical to TRBD1. The V and J ends lost 0 bases and 3 bases, in that order; junction bases with no gene match: 10. Germline V CDR1 and CDR2: LGHNT, FRNRAP. This CDR3 is built from 17 residues. The CDR3 DNA sequence: TGTGCTAGTGGTTTGGTAAATCTCAGGACAGGGATCTACGAGCAGTACTTC. As protein: CASGLVNLRTGIYEQYF.

The V call is TRBV12-2, the J call TRBJ1-4; TRBD1 reflects the table's D call only, with no check against the DNA. TRBV12-2 is marked as a pseudogene. This CDR3 contains 20 residues. The CDR3 coding sequence is TGTGCAAGTCGCTTTTTCCCCCGGGACAGGAATCTCAGGGTGAATGAAAAACTGTTTTTT. Protein: CASRFFPRDRNLRVNEKLFF.

The genes are TRBV9 and TRBJ2-1; 10 bases fit TRBD2. In germline, CDR1 is SGDLS, CDR2 YYNGEE. J lost 0 bases, V lost 4 bases, and 4 bases had no gene match. The CDR3 spans 16 residues. Here the CDR3 DNA reads TGTGCCAGCAGCCCTAGCGGGGGAAGCTCCTACAATGAGCAGTTCTTC. Protein product: CASSPSGGSSYNEQFF.

V is TRBV6-4 and J is TRBJ2-3; D may be TRBD2 (5 bases). Trimming took off 8 bases at V and 5 bases at J, with 8 bases between the two ends. Germline V gene sequence: CDR1 MRHNA, CDR2 SNTAGT. The CDR3 spans 11 residues. The CDR3 region is CASRAGDTQYF. CDR3 DNA sequence: TGTGCCAGCCGTGCGGGAGATACGCAGTATTTT.

The chain combines TRBV6-5 with TRBJ2-7; TRBD1 aligns across 7 bases. Germline V lookup: CDR1 MNHEY, CDR2 SVGAGI. Trimming took 6 bases from V and 2 from J; bases not matched to a gene: 4. The CDR3 covers 13 residues. The CDR3 sequence: CASRTGLTYEQYF. CDR3 DNA: TGTGCCAGCAGGACAGGGTTGACCTACGAGCAGTACTTC.

The rearrangement links TRBV10-3 to TRBJ2-3, with 9 bases matching TRBD2. This CDR3 region has 15 residues. V shed 6 bases and J 0 bases; nucleotides not matched to a gene: 4. Germline V CDR1 and CDR2: ENHRY, SYGVKD. CDR3: CAISGLASSTDTQYF. The CDR3 nucleotides are TGTGCCATCAGCGGACTAGCGTCTAGCACAGATACGCAGTATTTT.

The chain couples TRBV5-6 to TRBJ1-2; D uncertain. Between the trimmed V and J ends, which lost 1 base and 4 bases, there was a span of 5 bases. The CDR3 sequence is 12 residues long. CDR1 SGHDT and CDR2 YYEEEE come from the germline V gene. The DNA for the CDR3 is TGTGCCAGCAGCTTGCTCGGCTATGGCTACACCTTC. It yields the protein CASSLLGYGYTF.